This TCR beta chain was found in a study of cytomegalovirus exposure and HLA in healthy donors. Produced via immunoSEQ multiplex PCR; TCRdb's table is partial and in-frame only. The repertoire holds more than 95,000 clones, with around 86% as singletons. This clone appeared once. V shed 5 bases and J shed 2 bases, with 13 bases lying between them. Germline-derived CDR1 and CDR2 are SEHNR and FQNEAQ (reference sequence). This CDR3 has 14 amino acids. The sequenced material came from PBMCs. The J gene is TRBJ2-7, the V gene TRBV7-9; D is perhaps TRBD1 (6 bases). The receptor was isolated from a man aged 18 to 35 in good health and CMV-seronegative. CDR3 DNA: TGTGCCAGCAGCCCAAGGGACACCCCCTACGAGCAGTACTTC. Protein: CASSPRDTPYEQYF.